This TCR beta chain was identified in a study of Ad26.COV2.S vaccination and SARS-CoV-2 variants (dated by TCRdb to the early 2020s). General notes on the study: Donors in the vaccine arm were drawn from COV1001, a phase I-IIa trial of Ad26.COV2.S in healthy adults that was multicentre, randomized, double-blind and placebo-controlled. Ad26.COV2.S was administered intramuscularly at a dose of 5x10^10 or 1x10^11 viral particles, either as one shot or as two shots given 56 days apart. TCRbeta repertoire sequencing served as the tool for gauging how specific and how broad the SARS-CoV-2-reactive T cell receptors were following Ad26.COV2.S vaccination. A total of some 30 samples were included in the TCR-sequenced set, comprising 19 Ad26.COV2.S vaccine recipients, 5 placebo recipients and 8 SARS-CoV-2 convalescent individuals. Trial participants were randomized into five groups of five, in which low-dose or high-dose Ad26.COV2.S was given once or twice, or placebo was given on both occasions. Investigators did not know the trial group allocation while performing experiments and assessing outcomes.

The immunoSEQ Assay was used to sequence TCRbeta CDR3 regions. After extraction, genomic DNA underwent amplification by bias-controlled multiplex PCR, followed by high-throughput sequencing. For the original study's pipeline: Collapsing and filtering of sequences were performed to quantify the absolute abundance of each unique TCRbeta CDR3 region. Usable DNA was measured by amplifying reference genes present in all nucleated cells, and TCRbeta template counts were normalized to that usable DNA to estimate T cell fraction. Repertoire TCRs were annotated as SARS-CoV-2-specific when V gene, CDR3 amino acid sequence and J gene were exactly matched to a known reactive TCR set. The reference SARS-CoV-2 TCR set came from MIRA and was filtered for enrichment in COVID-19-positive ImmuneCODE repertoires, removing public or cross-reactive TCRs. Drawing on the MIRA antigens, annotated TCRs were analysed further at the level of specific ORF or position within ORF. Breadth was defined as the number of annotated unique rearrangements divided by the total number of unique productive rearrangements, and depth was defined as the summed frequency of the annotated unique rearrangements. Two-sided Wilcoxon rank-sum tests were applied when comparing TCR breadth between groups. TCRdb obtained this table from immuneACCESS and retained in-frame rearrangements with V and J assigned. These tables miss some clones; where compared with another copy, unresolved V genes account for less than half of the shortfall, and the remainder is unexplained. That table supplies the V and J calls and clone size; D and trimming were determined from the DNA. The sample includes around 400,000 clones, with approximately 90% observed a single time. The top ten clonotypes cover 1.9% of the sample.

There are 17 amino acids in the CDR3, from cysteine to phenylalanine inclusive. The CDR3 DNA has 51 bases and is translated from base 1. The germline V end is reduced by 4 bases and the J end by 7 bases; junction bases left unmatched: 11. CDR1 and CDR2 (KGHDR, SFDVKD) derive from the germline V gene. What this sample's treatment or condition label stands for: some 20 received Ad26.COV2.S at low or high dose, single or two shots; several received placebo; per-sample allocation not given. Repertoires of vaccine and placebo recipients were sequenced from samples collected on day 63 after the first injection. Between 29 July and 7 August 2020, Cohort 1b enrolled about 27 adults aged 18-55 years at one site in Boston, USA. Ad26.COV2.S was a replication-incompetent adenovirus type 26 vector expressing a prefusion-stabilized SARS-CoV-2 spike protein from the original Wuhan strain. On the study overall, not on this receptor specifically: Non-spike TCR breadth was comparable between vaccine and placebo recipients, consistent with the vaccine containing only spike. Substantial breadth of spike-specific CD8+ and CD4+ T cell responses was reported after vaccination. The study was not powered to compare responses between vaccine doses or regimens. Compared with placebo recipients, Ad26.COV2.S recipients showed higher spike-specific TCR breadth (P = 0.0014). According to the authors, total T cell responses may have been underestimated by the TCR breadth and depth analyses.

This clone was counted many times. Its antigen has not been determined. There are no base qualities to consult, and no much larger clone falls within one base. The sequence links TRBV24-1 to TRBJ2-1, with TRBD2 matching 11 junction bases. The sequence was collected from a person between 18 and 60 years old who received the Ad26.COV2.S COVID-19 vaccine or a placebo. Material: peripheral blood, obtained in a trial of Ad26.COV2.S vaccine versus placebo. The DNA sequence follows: TGTGCCACCAGTGACACCTTACTAGCGGGAGTAACAAATGAGCAGTTCTTC. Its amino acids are CATSDTLLAGVTNEQFF.